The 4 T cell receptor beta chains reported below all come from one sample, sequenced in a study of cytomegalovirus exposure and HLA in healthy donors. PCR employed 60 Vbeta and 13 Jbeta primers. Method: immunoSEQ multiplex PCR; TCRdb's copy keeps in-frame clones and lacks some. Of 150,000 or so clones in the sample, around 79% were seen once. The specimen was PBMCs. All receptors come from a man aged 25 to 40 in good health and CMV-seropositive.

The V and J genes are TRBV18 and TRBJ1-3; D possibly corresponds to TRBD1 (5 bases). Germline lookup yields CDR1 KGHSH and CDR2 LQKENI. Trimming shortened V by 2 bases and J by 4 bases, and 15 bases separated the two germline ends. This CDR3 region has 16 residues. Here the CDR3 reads CASSPNRDSAGNTIYF. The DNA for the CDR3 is TGTGCCAGCTCACCAAATCGAGACAGTGCCGGAAACACCATATATTTT.

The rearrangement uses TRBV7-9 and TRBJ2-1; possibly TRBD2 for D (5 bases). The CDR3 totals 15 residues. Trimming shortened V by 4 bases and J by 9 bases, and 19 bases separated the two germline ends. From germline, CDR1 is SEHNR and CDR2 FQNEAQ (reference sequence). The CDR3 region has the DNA TGTGCCAGCAGCTCGAGCGGTTCCACACGCGGTGAGCAGTTCTTC. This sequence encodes CASSSSGSTRGEQFF.

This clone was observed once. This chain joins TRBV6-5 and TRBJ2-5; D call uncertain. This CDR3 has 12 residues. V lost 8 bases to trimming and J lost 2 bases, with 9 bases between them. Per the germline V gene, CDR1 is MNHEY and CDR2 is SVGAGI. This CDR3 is CASQRRQETQYF. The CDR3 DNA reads TGTGCCAGCCAGCGCAGACAAGAGACCCAGTACTTC.

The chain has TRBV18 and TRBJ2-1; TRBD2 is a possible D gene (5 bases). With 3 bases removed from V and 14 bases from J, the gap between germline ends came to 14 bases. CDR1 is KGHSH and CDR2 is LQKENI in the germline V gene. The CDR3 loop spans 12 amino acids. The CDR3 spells CASSPTVFGEFF. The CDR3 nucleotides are TGTGCCAGCTCACCTACCGTATTCGGGGAGTTCTTC. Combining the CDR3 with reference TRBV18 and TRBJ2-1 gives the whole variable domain NAGVMQNPRHLVRRRGQEARLRCSPMKGHSHVYWYRQLPEEGLKFMVYLQKENIIDESGMPKERFSAEFPKEGPSILRIQQVVRGDSAAYFCASSPTVFGEFFGPGTRLTVL.